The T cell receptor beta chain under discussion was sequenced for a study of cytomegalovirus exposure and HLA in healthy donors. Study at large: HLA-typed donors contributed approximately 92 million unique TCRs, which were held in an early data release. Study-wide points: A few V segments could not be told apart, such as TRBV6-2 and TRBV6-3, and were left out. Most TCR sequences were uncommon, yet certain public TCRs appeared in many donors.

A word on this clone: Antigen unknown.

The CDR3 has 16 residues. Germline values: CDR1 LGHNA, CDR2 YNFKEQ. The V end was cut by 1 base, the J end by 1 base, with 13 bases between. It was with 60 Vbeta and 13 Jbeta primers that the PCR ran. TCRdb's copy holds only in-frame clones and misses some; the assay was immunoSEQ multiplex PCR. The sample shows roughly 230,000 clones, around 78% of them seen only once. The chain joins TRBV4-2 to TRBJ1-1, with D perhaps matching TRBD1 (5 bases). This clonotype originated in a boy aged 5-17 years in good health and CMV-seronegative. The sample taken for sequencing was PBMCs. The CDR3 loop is CASSQVAFGANTEAFF. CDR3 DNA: TGTGCCAGCAGCCAAGTTGCATTTGGGGCGAACACTGAAGCTTTCTTT.